The TCR beta chain described here comes from a study of cytomegalovirus exposure and HLA in healthy donors listed by TCRdb under 2017. At the level of the whole study: According to an earlier analysis of 450 to 650 of the donors, 150 million to 200 million T cells yielded 100 million or so unique TCR beta sequences and less than 300 Gb of sequence data. Roughly 290 gigabases of sequencing data and around 80 million unique TCR sequences made up an early release that covered 500 to 700 HLA-typed donors. Among the approximately 420 genotyped donors, around 81% belonged to the genetic ancestry cluster associated with self-reported Caucasian donors. The study aimed to test whether signatures of past pathogen exposure could be identified by cataloging public T cell receptors. Using immunosequencing, the study profiled T cell repertoires from around 680 subjects and related those repertoires to cytomegalovirus serostatus. Along with the roughly 610-subject first cohort, a separate validation cohort of around 120 different subjects was used. The study combined high-throughput TCR immunosequencing, statistical association of individual TCRs with disease status, and machine learning to predict cytomegalovirus infection status. A later analysis re-examined previously published TCR beta repertoires from hundreds of donors and added high-resolution HLA genotyping to investigate patterns of TCR occurrence. Rather than using new phenotypic data, the later analysis identified candidate immune exposures from TCR beta sequences and from how often those sequences occurred across donors. In an earlier analysis of several hundred of the donors, high-throughput TCR beta sequencing was used to judge whether each TCR beta V gene segment behaved as functional or pseudogenic. Donor age, sex, ethnicity and CMV serostatus were compiled alongside the repertoire data. A later genetic analysis used genome-wide SNP genotypes for about 60% of the 666 donors, treating that subset as a discovery cohort. Every discovery cohort repertoire had been produced on one sequencing platform. Class I and class II HLA loci were covered by the typing at four-digit resolution. Typing coverage varied by locus: roughly 629-630 donors for A, B, C, DRB1 and DQB1; roughly 500 for DQA1; 606 for DPA1; some 470 for DPB1. Because of strong linkage in the cohort, five DR-DQ haplotypes were treated as single units for association and clustering. Across around 400 genotyped donors of the cohort, an average of roughly 250,000 unique TCR beta nucleotide sequences per donor were sequenced, and about a sixth of those sequences were non-productive. Broad study findings and their caveats: The earlier analysis of some 540 of the donors excluded 15 to 20 rarely observed V segments, including chromosome 9 orphons, because counts were too low. In a later genetic analysis, a missense DCLRE1C variant was associated with V-gene and J-gene trimming of TCR beta chains, and the association was replicated in an independent cohort. Because HLA typing was missing for some donors at each locus, association tests included only the typed subset. A further reported finding was that TCR beta sequences accurately predicted the HLA-A and HLA-B alleles for most subjects in the first cohort. According to a later analysis, most CMV-associated TCR beta chains appeared to be HLA-restricted, and the HLA associations seemed to be driven largely by CMV exposure. An earlier analysis of 587 of the donors showed that most TCR beta V segments appeared in productive rearrangements either about 90% or about 30% of the time, which broadly matched IMGT annotations. In a later analysis, several top co-occurrence clusters were reported to appear linked to parvovirus B19, influenza, CMV and Epstein-Barr virus. Presence/absence analyses assumed roughly uniform sequencing depth across donors, an assumption that may not hold. Most TCR sequences were seen in very few donors, while some public TCRs were found in many individuals. The cohort was sequenced for TCR beta chains only, and without alpha or paired-chain data the features that could be detected were limited. A total of some 180 TCR beta chains were listed by the study as associated with cytomegalovirus. A cluster of highly shared sequence variants was judged likely to be a technical artifact of the sequencing pipeline. In a later genetic analysis, fewer N-insertions in productive TCRs were reported among donors in an Asian-associated ancestry cluster than the 666-donor mean. Specific HLA alleles were associated with more than 15,000 TCR beta sequences at a false discovery rate of 0.05 in a later analysis. In a later analysis, TCR association rates were found to vary across HLA loci, with the most associated TCRs seen for DRB1 alleles and the fewest for HLA-C alleles. Compared with equally common non-associated chains, HLA-associated TCR beta chains in a later analysis were more clonally expanded and had lower generation probabilities. Assigning TCR associations to individual alleles was difficult when HLA alleles, especially DR and DQ, strongly co-occurred. For the cohort, immune exposure information was limited to CMV serostatus. The classifier was reported to diagnose cytomegalovirus status with high specificity and sensitivity in both the original cohort and the validation cohort. Correlated functional status among segregating V segments might reflect linkage disequilibrium, but an unknown experimental factor could not be ruled out. Three of the identified cytomegalovirus-associated TCR beta chains were confirmed in vitro to be specific for cytomegalovirus antigens. According to the authors, the approach could potentially be generalized to other disease states and immunological phenotypes.

In total, more than 500 healthy bone marrow donors made up the cohort. Cohort members were all nominally healthy when sampled, although unrecorded immune exposures were likely present. The donor was CMV seronegative and was included in the group of about 350 seronegative cohort members. Every donor gave a peripheral blood sample, and the peripheral blood mononuclear cells from that sample were used for TCR beta sequencing. The Qiagen DNeasy Blood Extraction Kit was used to extract genomic DNA from the blood cell samples. Libraries came from the immunoSEQ multiplex PCR assay. A mixture of 60 forward primers for TCR Vbeta segments and 13 reverse primers for TCR Jbeta segments was used in the multiplex PCR. The CDR3 region of rearranged TCR beta genes was amplified from genomic DNA with a multiplex PCR assay. The Illumina HiSeq System was used to sequence the amplified TCR beta libraries as 87-base-pair reads. The original pipeline was this. A later analysis counted about 80 million unique TCR beta chains across the 666 repertoires, and some 12 million of these chains were shared by at least two donors. Raw reads were error-corrected and collapsed into unique sequences by a nearest-neighbor algorithm in which closely related sequences were merged to remove PCR and sequencing errors. V, D and J gene segments were assigned by aligning CDR3 sequences to IMGT reference sequences. For a sequence to be retained, a match of at least six nucleotides to both a V gene segment and a J gene segment was required. Rearrangements were called productive when the CDR3 lacked stop codons and stayed in frame with V and J; all others were non-productive. Following IMGT convention, CDR3 was defined as the stretch from the second conserved V-encoded cysteine to the conserved J-encoded phenylalanine. The earlier analysis of 587 of the donors excluded any sequence lacking an unambiguous match to a single V gene segment. An earlier analysis of 587 of the donors called V segments functional above 56.7% productive rearrangements and segregating when the between-donor standard deviation exceeded 5%. A statistical classification framework was built for diagnosing cytomegalovirus status from the catalog of TCR beta chain sequences. A later analysis assigned V and J genes by comparing TCR nucleotide sequences with IMGT/GENE-DB human TR gene sequences. The TCRdist pipeline was used in a later analysis to assign CDR3 sequences and most-parsimonious VDJ recombination scenarios. In a later analysis, every TCR beta chain was defined by the combination of its CDR3 amino acid sequence and its V-gene family, and reads without a unique V-gene family were dropped. As a way to deal with suspected cross-contamination and a sequencing artifact, a later analysis dropped roughly 600 nucleotide sequences that were highly shared and had low generation probability. A later analysis calculated a clonal expansion index for each public chain from normalized within-repertoire ranks of inferred template counts. In a later analysis, generation probabilities were computed with a VDJ recombination model fitted to out-of-frame rearrangements, and the resulting probabilities were checked against IGoR. In a later analysis, hypergeometric tests were used to score TCR-TCR, TCR-HLA and TCR-CMV co-occurrence, with a repertoire-size bias correction applied to TCR pairs. To estimate false discovery rates, a later analysis permuted the HLA or CMV assignments 20 times. In a later analysis, co-occurring TCRs were grouped using DBSCAN, and TCRdist sequence similarity was added for clustering within HLA-allele-positive subsets. Repertoires with fewer than 30,000 or more than 120,000 public chains, plus five repertoires with anomalous nucleotide sharing, were excluded from co-occurrence clustering. TCRdb took over this immuneACCESS table, retaining in-frame rearrangements with V and J assigned. Such tables are incomplete; in checked studies, under half of the missing clones stem from an unresolved V gene, and the remainder is unexplained. V and J calls and clone size follow that table, whereas D and trimming were derived from the DNA. The sample contains roughly 200,000 clones, roughly 85% of them found a single time. Of the sample, less than 2.5% is held by the ten largest clones.

About this clone: Which antigen it targets is not known. The sample holds no much larger clone one base away, and base qualities are not on file.

Sequenced material: PBMCs. This clonotype was obtained from a woman in her forties or fifties in good health and CMV-seronegative.

CDR3 loop: CASSHRQSPGNTIYF. The sequenced DNA is TGTGCCAGCAGCCACAGACAGTCCCCTGGAAACACCATATATTTT. The sequence links TRBV7-2 to TRBJ1-3; TRBD1 is a weak D gene call, 5 bases matching. V gives up 5 bases and J gives up 2 bases, and the segment between their germline ends measures 13 bases. The CDR3, from cysteine to phenylalanine, totals 15 residues. Of all the DNA, just the CDR3 is kept, 45 bases in frame from base 1. In the germline V gene, CDR1 corresponds to SGHTA and CDR2 to FQGNSA. With all but the CDR3 taken from the reference TRBV7-2 and TRBJ1-3 genes, the full variable domain is: GAGVSQSPSNKVTEKGKDVELRCDPISGHTALYWYRQSLGQGLEFLIYFQGNSAPDKSGLPSDRFSAERTGGSVSTLTIQRTQQEDSAVYLCASSHRQSPGNTIYFGEGSWLTVV.